Only a few counts were recorded for the clone carrying this T cell receptor (beta chain). Its specificity is unknown. This sample was included in a study of vaccination and CD4 T cells after COVID-19. Study in general: Overlapping spike peptides from SARS-CoV-2, HCoV-NL63, HCoV-OC43 and HCoV-229E served to stimulate the cells. Study conclusions and caveats: Reactive clonotype counts went from median approximately 20 after infection to approximately 38 after vaccination, nonsignificantly.

Treatment reported: 10-day PBMC culture with coronavirus spike peptide pools or control peptides (ViraFEST assay). The Oncomine TCR Beta short-read assay generated sequence data from the DNA of cultured CD4+ T cells. It was from cultured CD4+ T cells that genomic DNA was extracted. MiXCR was run by TCRdb on the PCR reads, yielding one entry per CDR3 protein. The sample gives about 15,000 distinct CDR3 sequences, approximately 29% of which show up once; about 17% is in the top ten. V was cut by 3 bases and J by 7 bases, with 16 bases left in between. In germline, CDR1 is DFQATT, CDR2 SNEGSKA (reference sequence). The CDR3 totals 14 residues.

The sequenced sample consisted of cultured CD4+ T cells from blood. The J gene is TRBJ2-4, the V gene TRBV20-1, with D perhaps being TRBD1 or TRBD2 (6 bases each). The origin of this receptor is a human donor with COVID-19. The CDR3 region has the DNA TGCAGTGCTAGGGGAGACAGGAGGGGGAACATTCAGTACTTC. Translating gives CSARGDRRGNIQYF.